This TCR beta chain was captured in a study of cytomegalovirus exposure and HLA in healthy donors. Overall study context: Among the approximately 400 donors who were genotyped, approximately 83% fell in the genetic ancestry cluster that is associated with self-reported Caucasian donors. Overall study results and limits: Accurate prediction of HLA-A and HLA-B alleles (for most subjects) was reportedly achieved from TCR beta sequences. Many donors shared some public TCRs, even though most TCR sequences were rare. According to reports, the classifier identified cytomegalovirus status with high specificity and sensitivity.

Trimming removed 6 bases from V and 2 bases from J, with 12 bases in between. The CDR3 covers 14 residues. From germline, CDR1 is SGHKS and CDR2 YYEKEE (reference sequence). In its sample, this clone was seen once. The antigen remains unidentified. 60 Vbeta and 13 Jbeta primers were used in PCR. Data came from immunoSEQ multiplex PCR; TCRdb stores just in-frame clones and leaves some out. The sample lists about 200,000 clones, 65% to 80% occurring once. The specimen was PBMCs. The receptor comes from a man between 50 and 59 years old in good health and CMV-seronegative. The chain carries TRBV5-5 and TRBJ1-3; D is undetermined. This chain's CDR3 is CASNDRTAGNTIYF. CDR3 in DNA: TGTGCCAGCAATGACCGGACTGCTGGAAACACCATATATTTT.